One sample yielded the 26 T cell receptor beta chains listed below, sequenced in a study of blood T cell repertoires in COVID-19. Sequenced by immunoSEQ multiplex PCR; TCRdb stores in-frame clones only, minus some. This sample yields approximately 190,000 clones, of which around 82% are seen a single time; roughly 5% belongs to the top ten. Sequences were obtained from PBMCs or T cells enriched from blood (not recorded which). These receptors came from an older woman with acute COVID-19.

The chain couples TRBV27 to TRBJ2-3; tentative D call: TRBD1 (6 bases). Germline V gene lookup returns CDR1 MNHEY and CDR2 SMNVEV (reference sequence). This CDR3 contains 13 residues. With 4 bases removed from V and 9 bases from J, the gap between germline ends came to 14 bases. Here the CDR3 DNA reads TGTGCCAGCAGTTCCATCCTTCAGGGGACGCAGTATTTT. Protein product: CASSSILQGTQYF.

This chain connects TRBV13 to TRBJ1-2, with 7 bases lining up with TRBD1. This CDR3 has 15 amino acids. Germline CDR1 reads PRHDT; CDR2 reads FYEKMQ (reference sequence). V was clipped by 5 bases and J by 3 bases; unmatched bases: 9. Here the CDR3 reads CASSPGGNGDYGYTF. For the CDR3, the DNA is TGTGCCAGCAGCCCAGGGGGAAATGGGGACTATGGCTACACCTTC.

The rearrangement joins TRBV9 to TRBJ1-2, with D possibly matching TRBD1 (6 bases). Germline V gene data show CDR1 as SGDLS and CDR2 as YYNGEE. Trimming took 3 bases from V and 1 from J, leaving 13 bases between them. This CDR3 spans 15 amino acids. CDR3 DNA sequence: TGTGCCAGCAGCGAGCGGACAGTCGGTAACTATGGCTACACCTTC. Protein sequence: CASSERTVGNYGYTF.

The chain employs TRBV21-1 and TRBJ2-7; whether TRBD1, the table's D call, matches the DNA was not checked. TRBV21-1 is a pseudogene. The CDR3 spans 16 residues. CDR3 in amino acids: CASSNYEGQGPYEQYF. DNA of the CDR3: TGTGCCAGCAGCAATTACGAGGGACAGGGACCCTACGAGCAGTACTTC.

The rearrangement joins TRBV6-1 to TRBJ2-5, with D unresolved. V was shortened by 1 base and J by 12 bases, with 9 bases between the two germline ends. From germline, CDR1 is MNHNS and CDR2 SASEGT. CDR3 size: 11 residues. The CDR3 DNA reads as TGTGCCAGCAGTGAAGATGGGCCCGAGTACTTC. Its translation is CASSEDGPEYF.

This rearrangement joins TRBV27 to TRBJ1-4; 7 bases align to TRBD1. CDR3 length: 15 residues. The V gene end was trimmed by 4 bases and the J gene end by 4 bases; junction bases not matched to a gene: 6. In germline, CDR1 is MNHEY, CDR2 SMNVEV (reference sequence). CDR3 coding DNA: TGTGCCAGCAGTTGGGCAGGGGGTTTTAATGAAAAACTGTTTTTT. It codes for CASSWAGGFNEKLFF.

The J gene is TRBJ1-1, the V gene TRBV7-9, with TRBD1 as a possible D gene (5 bases). Germline-derived CDR1 and CDR2 are SEHNR and FQNEAQ (reference sequence). CDR3 length: 13 amino acids. V lost 8 bases to trimming and J lost 6 bases, with 16 bases between them. The CDR3 DNA follows: TGTGCCAGCGCGTTAGGGGCAGAATCTGAAGCTTTCTTT. Residues: CASALGAESEAFF.

This clone occurred many times. The chain combines TRBV19 with TRBJ2-1; 7 bases are a match to TRBD1. The junction had 7 bases not matched to a gene; V was cut back by 4 bases and J by 7 bases. In germline, CDR1 is LNHDA, CDR2 SQIVND (reference sequence). The CDR3 length is 14 residues. This chain's CDR3 is CASSTGTVYNEQFF. The CDR3, as DNA: TGTGCCAGTAGTACCGGGACAGTTTATAATGAGCAGTTCTTC.

V gene TRBV6-2 or TRBV6-3 combines with J gene TRBJ2-7, with D unresolved. The germline CDR1 and CDR2 sequences are MNHEY and SVGEGT. Trimming shortened V by 0 bases and J by 3 bases, and 9 bases separated the two germline ends. CDR3 length equals 14 residues. In nucleotides, the CDR3 is TGTGCCAGCAGTTACTCGAGTCTTCTCTACGAGCAGTACTTC. Amino acid sequence: CASSYSSLLYEQYF.

This chain uses TRBV27 with TRBJ2-7; 10 bases agree with TRBD1. J was trimmed by 4 bases and V by 8 bases; bases with no gene match: 14. The CDR3 has 16 residues. CDR1 is MNHEY, CDR2 SMNVEV, per germline (reference sequence). The CDR3 here is CASYPGRDRGPYEQYF. The CDR3 bases are TGTGCCAGCTACCCAGGCCGGGACAGGGGTCCTTACGAGCAGTACTTC.

The chain combines TRBV6-1 with TRBJ1-2; D is perhaps TRBD1 (6 bases). CDR3 length equals 13 residues. Trimming removed 2 bases from V and 4 bases from J, with 8 bases in between. Germline loops: CDR1 MNHNS, CDR2 SASEGT. This CDR3 reads CASSELQGYGYTF. CDR3 DNA: TGTGCCAGCAGTGAACTACAGGGCTATGGCTACACCTTC.

This sequence joins TRBV3-1 (or the pseudogene TRBV3-2) and TRBJ2-6, with 7 nucleotides matching TRBD2. Germline CDR1 and CDR2: LGHDT and YNNKEL (reference sequence). CDR3 length equals 18 residues. Unmatched junction bases numbered 9, after V lost 4 bases and J lost 0 bases. CDR3 sequence: CASSRGGDAYSGANVLTF. The CDR3 DNA is TGTGCCAGCAGCCGGGGAGGGGACGCTTACTCTGGGGCCAACGTCCTGACTTTC.

The genes are TRBV9 and TRBJ1-2; D might be TRBD1 (5 bases). Germline CDR1 is SGDLS and CDR2 is YYNGEE. Between the trimmed V and J ends, which lost 0 bases and 3 bases, there was a span of 12 bases. CDR3 length: 15 amino acids. The CDR3 region is CASSVAPTGYYGYTF. CDR3 nucleotide sequence: TGTGCCAGCAGCGTAGCCCCTACAGGTTACTATGGCTACACCTTC.

The rearrangement links TRBV4-2 to TRBJ2-6; a weak D match, TRBD2 (5 bases). V was trimmed by 0 bases and J by 0 bases, leaving 12 bases between them. Germline values: CDR1 LGHNA, CDR2 YNFKEQ. The CDR3 extends over 18 amino acids. The CDR3 nucleotides are TGTGCCAGCAGCCAAGAAAGGTCCGGGAACTCTGGGGCCAACGTCCTGACTTTC. This codes for CASSQERSGNSGANVLTF.

This clone was detected a few times. The same CDR3 arises from other DNA sequences in this sample as well. V usage is TRBV2 and J usage is TRBJ2-7; D perhaps matches TRBD2 (5 bases). Germline-derived CDR1 and CDR2 are SNHLY and FYNNEI. V lost 8 bases and J 9 bases, leaving 17 bases between the germline ends. This CDR3 spans 12 amino acids. The CDR3 region is CASRGGRGGQYF. DNA for the CDR3: TGTGCCAGCCGGGGTGGGCGCGGTGGGCAGTACTTC.

The chain links TRBV25-1 to TRBJ2-3, with D possibly TRBD2 on 6 matching bases. The CDR3 has 16 amino acids. Trimming took off 4 bases at V and 1 base at J, with 15 bases between the two ends. Germline loops: CDR1 MGHDK, CDR2 SYGVNS. CDR3 sequence (DNA): TGTGCCAGCAGTGGTCTGAGGCGGGGCCGCACAGATACGCAGTATTTT. This codes for CASSGLRRGRTDTQYF.

This clone has only one observation. The chain combines TRBV9 with TRBJ2-1; 10 bases agree with TRBD2. With V trimmed by 4 bases and J by 4 bases, 11 bases remained unmatched. Germline CDR1 reads SGDLS; CDR2 reads YYNGEE. CDR3 size: 17 residues. The CDR3 sequence is CASSFRIAGGPYNEQFF. DNA for the CDR3: TGTGCCAGCAGCTTTCGTATAGCGGGAGGACCTTACAATGAGCAGTTCTTC.

The chain carries TRBV15 and TRBJ1-4; possibly TRBD1 for D (5 bases). Germline CDR1 LNHNV, CDR2 YYDKDF (reference sequence). The CDR3 length is 15 residues. Trimming removed 3 bases at V and 3 bases at J, with 11 bases between. CDR3 sequence: CATSSMTVSNEKLFF. CDR3 bases: TGTGCCACCAGCAGTATGACAGTTTCTAATGAAAAACTGTTTTTT.

The chain has TRBV7-2 and TRBJ2-3; perhaps TRBD1 as D (6 bases). The germline gives CDR1 SGHTA, CDR2 FQGNSA. The CDR3 has 16 residues. Trimming shortened V by 5 bases and J by 4 bases, and 19 bases separated the two germline ends. The CDR3: CASSRDRHIDSDTQYF. The CDR3 DNA is TGTGCCAGCAGCAGAGACAGGCATATTGATTCAGATACGCAGTATTTT.

This clone was observed once. The genes are TRBV7-2 and TRBJ2-7, with 7 bases fitting TRBD2. V was pared by 6 bases and J by 6 bases, with 8 bases of the junction left unmatched. This CDR3 region has 13 residues. Germline loops: CDR1 SGHTA, CDR2 FQGNSA. DNA for the CDR3: TGTGCCAGCAGAGGCTCGGGAGGCCGCGAGCAGTACTTC. It is translated as CASRGSGGREQYF.

The V gene is TRBV7-2, the J gene TRBJ2-1, with a weak D call TRBD2 (5 bases). Deletions cut 5 bases from V and 2 bases from J, with 10 bases between. There are 14 residues in the CDR3. Germline assignment: CDR1 SGHTA and CDR2 FQGNSA. CDR3 in amino acids: CASSQDSAYNEQFF. The CDR3 region has the DNA TGTGCCAGCAGCCAGGACTCCGCCTACAATGAGCAGTTCTTC.

This clone showed up just once. The chain recombines TRBV2 with TRBJ2-3, with 7 bases identical to TRBD1. Germline CDR1 and CDR2: SNHLY and FYNNEI. This CDR3 contains 15 residues. Trimming at V came to 6 bases and at J to 1 base, leaving 7 bases not matched to a gene. In DNA form, the CDR3 reads TGTGCCAGCAGCCAACAGGGGTCCGGCACAGATACGCAGTATTTT. As protein: CASSQQGSGTDTQYF.

The rearrangement uses TRBV12-3 or TRBV12-4 and TRBJ2-1, with D unresolved. V lost 0 bases to trimming and J lost 6 bases, with 6 bases between them. This CDR3 region has 13 residues. The CDR3 reads CASSLAPSNEQFF. CDR3 bases: TGTGCCAGCAGTTTAGCCCCCTCCAATGAGCAGTTCTTC.

The chain combines TRBV6-5 with TRBJ1-6; 9 nucleotides match TRBD1. Germline-derived CDR1 and CDR2 are MNHEY and SVGAGI. The CDR3 length is 13 residues. With V trimmed by 6 bases and J by 14 bases, 8 bases remained unmatched. CDR3 nucleotide sequence: TGTGCCAGCAGGCCGGGACAGGGACGGACCCTCCACTTT. Translating gives CASRPGQGRTLHF.

The chain employs TRBV5-6 and TRBJ1-2; no firm D call. The CDR3 covers 13 residues. The germline gives CDR1 SGHDT, CDR2 YYEEEE. Trimming removed 4 bases at V and 8 bases at J, with 15 bases between. The CDR3 DNA is TGTGCCAGCAGCCGCCTTGACACAGACGGCTACACCTTC. Protein sequence: CASSRLDTDGYTF. Filled out from reference TRBV5-6 and TRBJ1-2, the complete variable domain reads DAGVTQSPTHLIKTRGQQVTLRCSPKSGHDTVSWYQQALGQGPQFIFQYYEEEERQRGNFPDRFSGHQFPNYSSELNVNALLLGDSALYLCASSRLDTDGYTFGSGTRLTVV.

This clone was detected once. The rearrangement links TRBV5-4 to TRBJ2-2; D is unresolved. This CDR3 spans 15 amino acids. Germline CDR1 is SGHNT and CDR2 is YYREEE (reference sequence). Trimming cost V 0 bases and J 1 base, with 7 bases left between them. This chain's CDR3 is CASSLAAGNTGELFF. The CDR3 DNA follows: TGTGCCAGCAGCTTGGCGGCAGGGAACACCGGGGAGCTGTTTTTT.